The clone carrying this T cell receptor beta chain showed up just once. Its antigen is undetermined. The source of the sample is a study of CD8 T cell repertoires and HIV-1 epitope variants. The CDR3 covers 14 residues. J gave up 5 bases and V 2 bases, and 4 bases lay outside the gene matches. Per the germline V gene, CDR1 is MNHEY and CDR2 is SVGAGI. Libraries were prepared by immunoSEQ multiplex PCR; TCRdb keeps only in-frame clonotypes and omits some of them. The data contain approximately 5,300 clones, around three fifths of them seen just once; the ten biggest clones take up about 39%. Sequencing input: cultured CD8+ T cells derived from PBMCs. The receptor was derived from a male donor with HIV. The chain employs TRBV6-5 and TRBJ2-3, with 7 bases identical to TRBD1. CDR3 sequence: CASSYDRAGDTQYF. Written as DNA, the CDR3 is TGTGCCAGCAGTTACGACAGGGCAGGAGATACGCAGTATTTT.